These T cell receptor beta chains were read from a single sample in a study of vaccination effects on CD4 cells after COVID-19. Data came from immunoSEQ multiplex PCR; TCRdb stores just in-frame clones and leaves some out. This sample carries fewer than 65,000 clones, roughly 80% of them seen once, and the ten largest clones take 3.5% to 4.5%. These TCRs are of unknown antigen specificity. The specimen comprised CD4+ T cells from PBMCs cultured with HCoV-OC43 spike peptides, sampled before COVID-19 vaccination. The receptors stem from a human donor who received a COVID-19 vaccine. The CDR3 runs from the conserved cysteine through the conserved F or W. Each record gives: V gene, clone size, J gene, D gene, CDR3 DNA, CDR3 protein. D genes are given only for firm matches. Some rows have no size entry. The others give once, few or many, or a class for an expanded clone.

v_call: TRBV7-2
clone_size: once
j_call: TRBJ1-6
d_call: TRBD1
cdr3_nt: TGTGCCAGCAGCTTATGGCAGGGGGTCAATTCACCCCTCCACTTT
cdr3_aa: CASSLWQGVNSPLHF

v_call: TRBV7-3
clone_size: few
j_call: TRBJ1-1
d_call: -
cdr3_nt: TGTGCCAGCAGCTCCCAGGGAGCGATGAACACTGAAGCTTTCTTT
cdr3_aa: CASSSQGAMNTEAFF

v_call: TRBV7-8
clone_size: -
j_call: TRBJ1-3
d_call: -
cdr3_nt: TGTGCCAGCAGTCCCCGGTATGGGGGCGCTTCTGGAAACACCATATATTTT
cdr3_aa: CASSPRYGGASGNTIYF

v_call: TRBV12-3/TRBV12-4
clone_size: once
j_call: TRBJ1-2
d_call: -
cdr3_nt: TGTGCCAGCAGCTTCGACACCGGCTATGGCTACACCTTC
cdr3_aa: CASSFDTGYGYTF

v_call: TRBV24-1
clone_size: -
j_call: TRBJ2-5
d_call: TRBD1
cdr3_nt: TGTGCCACCAGTGACTATGGGACAGGACAAGAGACCCAGTACTTC
cdr3_aa: CATSDYGTGQETQYF

v_call: TRBV28
clone_size: -
j_call: TRBJ2-3
d_call: TRBD2
cdr3_nt: TGTGCCAGCAGTCCCTGGGACTCACGCCCGGGACTAGCGGGGATCACAGATACGCAGTATTTT
cdr3_aa: CASSPWDSRPGLAGITDTQYF

v_call: TRBV19
clone_size: once
j_call: TRBJ2-1
d_call: TRBD1
cdr3_nt: TGTGCCAGTAGTATTGACGGCAACAGGGGGTTGGGGAATGAGCAGTTCTTC
cdr3_aa: CASSIDGNRGLGNEQFF

v_call: TRBV28
clone_size: -
j_call: TRBJ1-2
d_call: -
cdr3_nt: TGTGCCAGCAGTTTACGCCGAAACTATGGCTACACCTTC
cdr3_aa: CASSLRRNYGYTF

v_call: TRBV10-3
clone_size: -
j_call: TRBJ1-1
d_call: -
cdr3_nt: TGTGCCATCAAGAAAGAGGGCTCGAGGTACACTGAAGCTTTCTTT
cdr3_aa: CAIKKEGSRYTEAFF

v_call: TRBV6-2/TRBV6-3
clone_size: -
j_call: TRBJ1-1
d_call: -
cdr3_nt: TGTGCCATCACCCCTCCTCAGGGGAGGCGACCAACTGAAGCTTTCTTT
cdr3_aa: CAITPPQGRRPTEAFF

v_call: TRBV4-1
clone_size: few
j_call: TRBJ1-5
d_call: -
cdr3_nt: TGCGCCAGCAGCCAAGATACGGACACCAACCGGGATCAGCCCCAGCATTTT
cdr3_aa: CASSQDTDTNRDQPQHF

v_call: TRBV10-3
clone_size: -
j_call: TRBJ1-2
d_call: -
cdr3_nt: TGTGCCATCAGTGAGTCGAATGGGGCCTATGGCTACACCTTC
cdr3_aa: CAISESNGAYGYTF

v_call: TRBV5-1
clone_size: -
j_call: TRBJ1-1
d_call: -
cdr3_nt: TGCGCCAGCGCCTGGGGGGGTGGGGAGAACACTGAAGCTTTCTTT
cdr3_aa: CASAWGGGENTEAFF

v_call: TRBV15
clone_size: once
j_call: TRBJ2-3
d_call: TRBD2
cdr3_nt: TGTGCCACCAGCAGAGAAAGGACTAGCGGGAACACAGATACGCAGTATTTT
cdr3_aa: CATSRERTSGNTDTQYF

v_call: TRBV6-5
clone_size: -
j_call: TRBJ2-1
d_call: -
cdr3_nt: TGTGCCAGCAGGGCCGGGCAGGGATCGAACAATGAGCAGTTCTTC
cdr3_aa: CASRAGQGSNNEQFF

v_call: TRBV5-1
clone_size: -
j_call: TRBJ2-3
d_call: TRBD2
cdr3_nt: TGCGCCAGCAGCAGACTAGCGGGGGGGCTCACAGATACGCAGTATTTT
cdr3_aa: CASSRLAGGLTDTQYF

v_call: TRBV25-1
clone_size: -
j_call: TRBJ1-1
d_call: -
cdr3_nt: TGTGCCAGCAGTGAATTCCCGGGTGGCACTGAAGCTTTCTTT
cdr3_aa: CASSEFPGGTEAFF

v_call: TRBV19
clone_size: -
j_call: TRBJ1-5
d_call: -
cdr3_nt: TGTGCCAGTAGTAAATTAAAACAGGGCTTCCAGCCCCAGCATTTT
cdr3_aa: CASSKLKQGFQPQHF

v_call: TRBV30
clone_size: -
j_call: TRBJ2-5
d_call: -
cdr3_nt: TGTGCCTGGAGTGCGGGGGTCGCGGTAGAGACCCAGTACTTC
cdr3_aa: CAWSAGVAVETQYF

v_call: TRBV10-3
clone_size: -
j_call: TRBJ1-6
d_call: -
cdr3_nt: TGTGCCATCGGTACAGGGAATTCACCCCTCCACTTT
cdr3_aa: CAIGTGNSPLHF

v_call: TRBV5-1
clone_size: -
j_call: TRBJ2-2
d_call: -
cdr3_nt: TGCGCCAGCAGCCCGGACACGGCCGGGGAGCTGTTTTTT
cdr3_aa: CASSPDTAGELFF

v_call: TRBV19
clone_size: -
j_call: TRBJ2-1
d_call: -
cdr3_nt: TGTGCCAGTAGTATGCCCTTAAGGACTAACAATGAGCAGTTCTTC
cdr3_aa: CASSMPLRTNNEQFF

v_call: TRBV28
clone_size: -
j_call: TRBJ1-5
d_call: -
cdr3_nt: TGTGCCAGCAGTACGCCTTATCAGCCCCAGCATTTT
cdr3_aa: CASSTPYQPQHF

v_call: TRBV5-1
clone_size: -
j_call: TRBJ2-3
d_call: TRBD2
cdr3_nt: TGCGCCAGCAGCTTGGCCCGGGGGGGCACAGATACGCAGTATTTT
cdr3_aa: CASSLARGGTDTQYF

v_call: TRBV6-5
clone_size: -
j_call: TRBJ1-5
d_call: -
cdr3_nt: TGTGCCAGCCGGGACAGCAATCAGCCCCAGCATTTT
cdr3_aa: CASRDSNQPQHF

v_call: TRBV21-1
clone_size: -
j_call: TRBJ2-3
d_call: -
cdr3_nt: TGTGCCAGCAGCAAAGGGGGGCCTAGCGGGGGGACTAGCACAGATACGCAGTATTTT
cdr3_aa: CASSKGGPSGGTSTDTQYF

v_call: TRBV15
clone_size: -
j_call: TRBJ1-1
d_call: -
cdr3_nt: TGTGCCACCAGCAGAGGTCGATACACTGAAGCTTTCTTT
cdr3_aa: CATSRGRYTEAFF

v_call: TRBV3-1/TRBV3-2
clone_size: -
j_call: TRBJ1-1
d_call: -
cdr3_nt: TGTGCCAGCAGCCAAAGTTCTGAAGCTTTCTTT
cdr3_aa: CASSQSSEAFF

v_call: TRBV7-9
clone_size: -
j_call: TRBJ2-3
d_call: -
cdr3_nt: TGTGCCAGCAGCTTCCCAGGCACAGATACGCAGTATTTT
cdr3_aa: CASSFPGTDTQYF

v_call: TRBV4-1
clone_size: -
j_call: TRBJ2-3
d_call: -
cdr3_nt: TGCGCCAGCAGCCAATCAACAATCGCCGGGACTCCTAGTGGAACAGATACGCAGTATTTT
cdr3_aa: CASSQSTIAGTPSGTDTQYF

v_call: TRBV4-1
clone_size: -
j_call: TRBJ2-3
d_call: -
cdr3_nt: TGCGCCAGCAGCCAAGGTGGGGTTAGCACAGATACGCAGTATTTT
cdr3_aa: CASSQGGVSTDTQYF

v_call: TRBV7-3
clone_size: -
j_call: TRBJ2-5
d_call: -
cdr3_nt: TGTGCCAGCAGCCCCTCAGGTGTTTCGGAGACCCAGTACTTC
cdr3_aa: CASSPSGVSETQYF

v_call: TRBV6-5
clone_size: few
j_call: TRBJ1-5
d_call: -
cdr3_nt: TGTGCCAGCAGTTACTTTCAGGGTGCTCAGCCCCAGCATTTT
cdr3_aa: CASSYFQGAQPQHF

v_call: TRBV18
clone_size: -
j_call: TRBJ2-5
d_call: -
cdr3_nt: TGTGCCAGCTCACAGACAGGCACTATCCGAGAGACCCAGTACTTC
cdr3_aa: CASSQTGTIRETQYF

v_call: TRBV7-3
clone_size: -
j_call: TRBJ1-1
d_call: TRBD1
cdr3_nt: TGTGCCAGCAGCCCCAAGGACAGGAATAGTGAAGCTTTCTTT
cdr3_aa: CASSPKDRNSEAFF

v_call: TRBV10-1
clone_size: -
j_call: TRBJ1-2
d_call: TRBD1
cdr3_nt: TGCGCCAGCAGTCCGGACAGGGAAGGCTACACCTTC
cdr3_aa: CASSPDREGYTF

v_call: TRBV18
clone_size: -
j_call: TRBJ1-6
d_call: -
cdr3_nt: TGTGCCAGCTCACCAGCTCGCTCCTATAATTCACCCCTCCACTTT
cdr3_aa: CASSPARSYNSPLHF

v_call: TRBV2
clone_size: few
j_call: TRBJ1-2
d_call: -
cdr3_nt: TGTGCCAGCAGGGTAAACTATGGCTACACCTTC
cdr3_aa: CASRVNYGYTF

v_call: TRBV10-1
clone_size: -
j_call: TRBJ1-1
d_call: -
cdr3_nt: TGCGCCAGCAGACAGAGTCTGAACACTGAAGCTTTCTTT
cdr3_aa: CASRQSLNTEAFF

v_call: TRBV6-6
clone_size: -
j_call: TRBJ1-5
d_call: TRBD1
cdr3_nt: TGTGCCAGCAGTCGGAGGACAGGGTCTGCGAGCAATCAGCCCCAGCATTTT
cdr3_aa: CASSRRTGSASNQPQHF

v_call: TRBV2
clone_size: few
j_call: TRBJ1-1
d_call: -
cdr3_nt: TGTGCCAGCAGTGCAGACACTGAAGCTTTCTTT
cdr3_aa: CASSADTEAFF

v_call: TRBV2
clone_size: -
j_call: TRBJ1-2
d_call: -
cdr3_nt: TGTGCCAGCAGTGAGCGGGGGTCTAACTATGGCTACACCTTC
cdr3_aa: CASSERGSNYGYTF